This is a list of T cell receptor beta chains from one sample in a study of OX40 agonist ivuxolimab in advanced cancers. This table comes from immunoSEQ multiplex PCR, and its TCRdb copy is limited to in-frame clones, with some not included. The sample has approximately 43,000 clones, about 89% seen once. The sample in question was CD4+ or CD8+ T cells sorted from blood, obtained in a trial of the OX40 agonist ivuxolimab. The receptors shown here come from an adult with an advanced solid tumor such as melanoma, head and neck, liver or kidney cancer. The CDR3 runs from the conserved cysteine through the conserved F or W. Each record gives: clone size, V gene, D gene, J gene, CDR3 DNA, CDR3 protein. D genes are given only for firm matches. Some rows have no size entry. The others give once, few or many, or a class for an expanded clone.

abundance: .
v_gene: TRBV7-3
d_gene: .
j_gene: TRBJ2-5
CDR3nt: TGTGCCAGCAGTCCAGATCACACAAACTTAGAGACCCAGTACTTC
CDR3aa: CASSPDHTNLETQYF

abundance: .
v_gene: TRBV6-5
d_gene: .
j_gene: TRBJ1-5
CDR3nt: TGTGCCAGCAGTCCGGGGTACGGCAATCAGCCCCAGCATTTT
CDR3aa: CASSPGYGNQPQHF

abundance: .
v_gene: TRBV9
d_gene: .
j_gene: TRBJ1-1
CDR3nt: TGTGCCAGCAGCGCAGGTGGGGGTTGGAGCACTGAAGCTTTCTTT
CDR3aa: CASSAGGGWSTEAFF

abundance: .
v_gene: TRBV5-6
d_gene: .
j_gene: TRBJ1-2
CDR3nt: TGTGCCAGCAGAAGGGGAGAGTTCTATGGCTACACCTTC
CDR3aa: CASRRGEFYGYTF

abundance: .
v_gene: TRBV9
d_gene: TRBD2
j_gene: TRBJ2-3
CDR3nt: TGTGCCAGCAGCAACGGACTAGCGGGGGTGCCAGATACGCAGTATTTT
CDR3aa: CASSNGLAGVPDTQYF

abundance: .
v_gene: TRBV5-1
d_gene: .
j_gene: TRBJ1-1
CDR3nt: TGCGCCAGCAGCTTGTCAGCCAACACTGAAGCTTTCTTT
CDR3aa: CASSLSANTEAFF

abundance: .
v_gene: TRBV14
d_gene: TRBD2
j_gene: TRBJ2-3
CDR3nt: TGTGCCAGCAGCCAAGTAAGTCGAATTAGCGGGGGGCCATACGATTACACAGATACGCAGTATTTT
CDR3aa: CASSQVSRISGGPYDYTDTQYF

abundance: once
v_gene: TRBV5-1
d_gene: .
j_gene: TRBJ2-6
CDR3nt: TGCGCCAGCAGCTTGTTCGTATCGGCTGGGGCCAACGTCCTGACTTTC
CDR3aa: CASSLFVSAGANVLTF

abundance: .
v_gene: TRBV5-1
d_gene: TRBD1
j_gene: TRBJ2-5
CDR3nt: TGCGCCAGCAGCTTGAGACAGGGTCCAGAGACCCAGTACTTC
CDR3aa: CASSLRQGPETQYF

abundance: few
v_gene: TRBV4-3
d_gene: .
j_gene: TRBJ2-1
CDR3nt: TGCGCCAGCAGCCAAGATCCGTCAGGGGGGGGGAGGAATGAGCAGTTCTTC
CDR3aa: CASSQDPSGGGRNEQFF

abundance: .
v_gene: TRBV5-4
d_gene: .
j_gene: TRBJ2-3
CDR3nt: TGTGCCAGCAGCTTGCGGGCAGCGTCCACAGATACGCAGTATTTT
CDR3aa: CASSLRAASTDTQYF

abundance: .
v_gene: TRBV5-5
d_gene: .
j_gene: TRBJ2-7
CDR3nt: TGTGCCAGCAGCTTGGCTGCGAACTCCTACGAGCAGTACTTC
CDR3aa: CASSLAANSYEQYF

abundance: .
v_gene: TRBV7-9
d_gene: TRBD1
j_gene: TRBJ1-6
CDR3nt: TGTGCCAGCAGCCTCGGGACAGACAATTCACCCCTCCACTTT
CDR3aa: CASSLGTDNSPLHF

abundance: .
v_gene: TRBV7-9
d_gene: .
j_gene: TRBJ1-2
CDR3nt: TGTGCCAGCAGCCCCCGGGACCTTTCTGGCTACACCTTC
CDR3aa: CASSPRDLSGYTF

abundance: .
v_gene: TRBV2
d_gene: .
j_gene: TRBJ1-1
CDR3nt: TGTGCCAGCAGTGAAGGGGTTTTGGCTTTCTTT
CDR3aa: CASSEGVLAFF

abundance: once
v_gene: TRBV7-8
d_gene: .
j_gene: TRBJ1-1
CDR3nt: TGTGCCAGCAGCTTCGTAGGGACGAACACTGAAGCTTTCTTT
CDR3aa: CASSFVGTNTEAFF

abundance: .
v_gene: TRBV9
d_gene: .
j_gene: TRBJ1-5
CDR3nt: TGTGCCAGCAGCGATGGGAATCAGCCCCAGCATTTT
CDR3aa: CASSDGNQPQHF

abundance: few
v_gene: TRBV5-1
d_gene: .
j_gene: TRBJ1-4
CDR3nt: TGCGCCAGCAGCCTCCGTGGGGAGGGCGGTGAAAAACTGTTTTTT
CDR3aa: CASSLRGEGGEKLFF

abundance: .
v_gene: TRBV4-1
d_gene: .
j_gene: TRBJ2-3
CDR3nt: TGCGCCAGCAGCCAAGGAATTTTAATCATGTTTGAGAATACGCAGTATTTT
CDR3aa: CASSQGILIMFENTQYF

abundance: .
v_gene: TRBV7-3
d_gene: TRBD1
j_gene: TRBJ1-1
CDR3nt: TGTGCCAGCAGCTCATCCCCGGACAGGCCTGAAGCTTTCTTT
CDR3aa: CASSSSPDRPEAFF

abundance: .
v_gene: TRBV5-1
d_gene: TRBD1
j_gene: TRBJ1-1
CDR3nt: TGCGCCAGCAGCTACCCCCCTCGGGACAGACAGAACACTGAAGCTTTCTTT
CDR3aa: CASSYPPRDRQNTEAFF

abundance: .
v_gene: TRBV7-2
d_gene: .
j_gene: TRBJ2-3
CDR3nt: TGTGCCAGCAGCTTGGAGGGAACAGATACGCAGTATTTT
CDR3aa: CASSLEGTDTQYF

abundance: .
v_gene: TRBV27
d_gene: .
j_gene: TRBJ1-5
CDR3nt: TGTGCCAGCAGTTTATCGCGCAGGGCGGATCAGCCCCAGCATTTT
CDR3aa: CASSLSRRADQPQHF

abundance: .
v_gene: TRBV2
d_gene: .
j_gene: TRBJ2-7
CDR3nt: TGTGCCAGCAGTGATTGGCACTCCTACGAGCAGTACTTC
CDR3aa: CASSDWHSYEQYF

abundance: .
v_gene: TRBV5-1
d_gene: .
j_gene: TRBJ2-5
CDR3nt: TGCGCCAGCAGCTTGCTGGACAAACAAGAGACCCAGTACTTC
CDR3aa: CASSLLDKQETQYF

abundance: .
v_gene: TRBV4-2
d_gene: .
j_gene: TRBJ2-1
CDR3nt: TGTGCCAGCACAACATACTACGACGGAGACAATGAGCAGTTCTTC
CDR3aa: CASTTYYDGDNEQFF

abundance: few
v_gene: TRBV4-3
d_gene: .
j_gene: TRBJ1-1
CDR3nt: TGCGCCAGCAGCCGAGACAGAAACACTGAAGCTTTCTTT
CDR3aa: CASSRDRNTEAFF

abundance: .
v_gene: TRBV7-6
d_gene: TRBD1
j_gene: TRBJ1-1
CDR3nt: TGTGCCAGCAGCTTAGAGACAGGGTCTTCTGAAGCTTTCTTT
CDR3aa: CASSLETGSSEAFF

abundance: .
v_gene: TRBV25-1
d_gene: .
j_gene: TRBJ2-7
CDR3nt: TGTGCCAGCAGCGGGCTGGGCACCTATGGATCCTACGAGCAGTACTTC
CDR3aa: CASSGLGTYGSYEQYF